This T cell receptor (beta chain) came from a study of vaccination and CD4 T cells after COVID-19. For the study at large: Post-vaccine sampling followed dose two by a median approximately 70 days (range 14 to 241). The stimulus for the cells was overlapping spike peptides derived from SARS-CoV-2, HCoV-NL63, HCoV-OC43 and HCoV-229E.

A word on this clonotype: What it recognizes is unknown.

Treatment denoted: approximately 11-day PBMC culture with coronavirus spike peptide pools or control peptides (ViraFEST assay). Regarding the study as a whole: A median of approximately 90% of reactive clones, in convalescent patients, became evident only post-vaccination. Researchers report that 304 of 307 vaccine-specific clones in convalescent patients proved spike mono-reactive.

The CDR3 loop spans 14 amino acids. The V gene's germline CDR1 is DFQATT and CDR2 SNEGSKA (reference sequence). The V and J ends lost 6 bases and 6 bases, in that order; junction bases with no gene match: 10. Sequencing of DNA taken from cultured CD4+ T cells relied on the Oncomine TCR Beta short-read assay. Via MiXCR, TCRdb re-called the PCR reads, giving one row per CDR3 protein. The sample includes more than 9,500 distinct CDR3 sequences, roughly 38% of them seen just once. The chain links TRBV20-1 to TRBJ2-5; 10 nucleotides agree with TRBD2. The sequenced sample consisted of cultured CD4+ T cells from blood. This TCR derives from a human donor with COVID-19. The CDR3 is CSAAPTSGLKTQYF. Written as DNA, the CDR3 is TGCAGTGCCGCCCCGACTAGCGGGCTGAAGACCCAGTACTTC.